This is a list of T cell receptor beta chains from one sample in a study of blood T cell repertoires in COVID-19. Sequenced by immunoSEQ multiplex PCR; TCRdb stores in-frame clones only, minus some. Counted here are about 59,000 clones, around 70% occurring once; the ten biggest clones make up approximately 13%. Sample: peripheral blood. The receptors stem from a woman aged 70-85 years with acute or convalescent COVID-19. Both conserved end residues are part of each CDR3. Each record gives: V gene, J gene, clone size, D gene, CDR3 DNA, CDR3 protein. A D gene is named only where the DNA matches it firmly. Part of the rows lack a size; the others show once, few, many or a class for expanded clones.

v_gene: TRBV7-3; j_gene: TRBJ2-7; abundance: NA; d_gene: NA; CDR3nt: TGTGCCAGCAGCTTAACAGGAGGCGACTCCTACGAGCAGTACTTC; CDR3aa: CASSLTGGDSYEQYF
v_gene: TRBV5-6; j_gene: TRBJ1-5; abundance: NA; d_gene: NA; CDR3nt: TGTGCCAGCAGCCGCATCGGGGATCAGCCCCAGCATTTT; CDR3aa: CASSRIGDQPQHF
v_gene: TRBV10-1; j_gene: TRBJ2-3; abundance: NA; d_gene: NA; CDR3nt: TGCGCCAGCAGTGAAGGCCAGGGGATTTCAGATACGCAGTATTTT; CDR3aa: CASSEGQGISDTQYF
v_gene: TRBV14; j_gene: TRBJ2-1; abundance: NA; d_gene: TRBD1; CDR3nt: TGTGCCAGCAGCCCCCGACAGGGGCAAAAAGTTGGTGAGCAGTTCTTC; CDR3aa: CASSPRQGQKVGEQFF
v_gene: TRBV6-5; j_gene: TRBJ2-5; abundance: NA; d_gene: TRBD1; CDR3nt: TGTGCCAGCAGTTCCCCCCCCGGGACAGGTGGAGAGACCCAGTACTTC; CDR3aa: CASSSPPGTGGETQYF
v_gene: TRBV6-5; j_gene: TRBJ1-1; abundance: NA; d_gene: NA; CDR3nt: TGTGCCAGCATCAACCCGAGGACTTTTCCGGGAGCTTTCTTT; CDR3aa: CASINPRTFPGAFF
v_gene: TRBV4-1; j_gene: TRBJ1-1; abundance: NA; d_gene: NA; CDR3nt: TGCGCCAGCAGCCAACCTCTTATAAGGAGGAAGGACACTGAAGCTTTCTTT; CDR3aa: CASSQPLIRRKDTEAFF
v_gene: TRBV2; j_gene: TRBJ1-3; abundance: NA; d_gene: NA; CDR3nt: TGTGCCAGCAGTGGAGAGCAGGGAGGAAACACCATATATTTT; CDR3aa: CASSGEQGGNTIYF
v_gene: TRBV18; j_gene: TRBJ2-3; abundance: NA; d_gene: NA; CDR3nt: TGTGCCAGCTCACCACCAGTAGTTTTCCCACTGTATTTT; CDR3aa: CASSPPVVFPLYF
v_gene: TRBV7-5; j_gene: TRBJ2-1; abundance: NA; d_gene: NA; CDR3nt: TGTGTCAGAAGCTTGCTGAGGAACGTAGCGGGGGAATCATTTCAGTTCTTC; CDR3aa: CVRSLLRNVAGESFQFF
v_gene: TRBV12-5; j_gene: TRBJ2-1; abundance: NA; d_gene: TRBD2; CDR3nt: TGTGCTAGTGGAGGTAGCGGGGGGATGGGGGCGGCCCTGAATGAGCAGTTCTTC; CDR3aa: CASGGSGGMGAALNEQFF
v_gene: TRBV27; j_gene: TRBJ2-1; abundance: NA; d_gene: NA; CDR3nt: TGTGCCAGCAGTTTTGTTACAGACTACAATGAGCAGTTCTTC; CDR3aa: CASSFVTDYNEQFF
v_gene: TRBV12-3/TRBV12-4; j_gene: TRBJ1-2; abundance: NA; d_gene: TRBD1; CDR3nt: TGTGCCAGAAGACAGGGGGCATCTGGCTACACCTTC; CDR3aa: CARRQGASGYTF
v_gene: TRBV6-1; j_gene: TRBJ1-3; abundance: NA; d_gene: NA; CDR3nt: TGTGCCAGCAGTGATTGGGCGGGCGGAAACACCATATATTTT; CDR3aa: CASSDWAGGNTIYF
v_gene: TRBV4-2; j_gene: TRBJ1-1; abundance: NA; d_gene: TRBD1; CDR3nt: TGTGCCAGCAGTCCCTTGATGGACAGGGGGAGACCTGAAGCTTTCTTT; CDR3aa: CASSPLMDRGRPEAFF
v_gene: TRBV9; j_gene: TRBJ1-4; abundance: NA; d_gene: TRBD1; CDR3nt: TGTGCCAGCAGCGCCCAAAGGGGACAGGGCGGCGAAAAACTGTTTTTT; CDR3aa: CASSAQRGQGGEKLFF
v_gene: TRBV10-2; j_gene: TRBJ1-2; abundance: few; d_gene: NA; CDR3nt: TGCGCCAGCAGTGTGGACTCTTTGGGCTATGGCTACACCTTC; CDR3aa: CASSVDSLGYGYTF
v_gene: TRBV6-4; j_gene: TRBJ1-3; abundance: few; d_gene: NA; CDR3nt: TGTGCCAGCAGTGAGGAGGCTGGAAACACCATATATTTT; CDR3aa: CASSEEAGNTIYF
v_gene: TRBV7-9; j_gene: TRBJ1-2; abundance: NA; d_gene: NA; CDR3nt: TGTGCCAGCAGCCCGCGACGGCCGATCGGGTACACCTTC; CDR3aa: CASSPRRPIGYTF
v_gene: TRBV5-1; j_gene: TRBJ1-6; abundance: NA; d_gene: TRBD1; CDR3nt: TGCGCCAGCAGCTTGGTTCCCAGGGGACAGGGTAATTCACCCCTCCACTTT; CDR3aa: CASSLVPRGQGNSPLHF
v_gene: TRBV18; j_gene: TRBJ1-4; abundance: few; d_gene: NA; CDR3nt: TGTGCCAGCTCACCACCGGGGTACAGGTTCCCCGAAAAACTGTTTTTT; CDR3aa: CASSPPGYRFPEKLFF
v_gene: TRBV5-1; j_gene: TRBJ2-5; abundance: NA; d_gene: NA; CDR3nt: TGCGCCAGCATGGGCCTGGGCGAGACCCAGTACTTC; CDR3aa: CASMGLGETQYF
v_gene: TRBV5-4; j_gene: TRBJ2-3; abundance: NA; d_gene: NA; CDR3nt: TGTGCCAGCAGCCACCGCGCCGGAGATACGCAGTATTTT; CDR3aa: CASSHRAGDTQYF
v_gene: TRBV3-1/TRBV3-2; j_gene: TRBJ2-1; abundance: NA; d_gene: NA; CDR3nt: TGTGCCAGCAGCCAAGGGACAGCAAACAATGAGCAGTTCTTC; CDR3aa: CASSQGTANNEQFF
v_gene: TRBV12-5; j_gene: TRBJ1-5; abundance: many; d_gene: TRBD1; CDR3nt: TGTGCTAGTGGTTTGGCCTCAGGGGGTAATCAGCCCCAGCATTTT; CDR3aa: CASGLASGGNQPQHF
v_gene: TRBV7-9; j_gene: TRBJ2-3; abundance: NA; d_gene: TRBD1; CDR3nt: TGTGCCAGCAGCTTATCGGGGACAGGGACCGATACGCAGTATTTT; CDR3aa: CASSLSGTGTDTQYF
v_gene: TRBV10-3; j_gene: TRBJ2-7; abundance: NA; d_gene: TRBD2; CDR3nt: TGTGCCATCAGTGAGCCCGGGGGGAGCTCCTACGAGCAGTACTTC; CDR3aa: CAISEPGGSSYEQYF
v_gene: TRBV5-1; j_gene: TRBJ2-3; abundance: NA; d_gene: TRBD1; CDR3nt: TGCGCCAGCAGCCGGGACAGGGGCACAGATACGCAGTATTTT; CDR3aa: CASSRDRGTDTQYF
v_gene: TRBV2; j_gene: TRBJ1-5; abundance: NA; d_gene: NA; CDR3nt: TGTGCCAGCAGTGATAGCCGCAATCAGCCCCAGCATTTT; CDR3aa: CASSDSRNQPQHF
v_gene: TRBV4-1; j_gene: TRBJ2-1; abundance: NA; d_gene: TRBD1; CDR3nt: TGCGCCAGCAGCCAAGATAGGGGACAGGGCGAGGGTGAGCAGTTCTTC; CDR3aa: CASSQDRGQGEGEQFF
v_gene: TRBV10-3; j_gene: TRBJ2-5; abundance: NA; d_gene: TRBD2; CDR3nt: TGTGCCACCGCTGGGGGGAGGGAAGAGACCCAGTACTTC; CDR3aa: CATAGGREETQYF
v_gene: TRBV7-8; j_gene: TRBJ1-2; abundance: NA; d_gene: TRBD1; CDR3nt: TGTGCCAGCAGCGTTAGACAGGGGCGGACTGGCTACACCTTC; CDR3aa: CASSVRQGRTGYTF
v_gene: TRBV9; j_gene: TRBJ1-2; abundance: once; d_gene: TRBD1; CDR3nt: TGTGCCAGCAGTTATACCGGGACAGATTATGGCTACACCTTC; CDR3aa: CASSYTGTDYGYTF
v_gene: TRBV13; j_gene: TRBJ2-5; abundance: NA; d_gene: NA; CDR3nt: TGTGCCAGCAGCTTTCGGACTCGCCTGGGGTCCCAGTACTTC; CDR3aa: CASSFRTRLGSQYF
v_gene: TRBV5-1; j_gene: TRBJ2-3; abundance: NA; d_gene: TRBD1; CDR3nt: TGCGCCAGCAGCTTTAGAGGGGGCCTAGGCACAGATACGCAGTATTTT; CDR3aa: CASSFRGGLGTDTQYF
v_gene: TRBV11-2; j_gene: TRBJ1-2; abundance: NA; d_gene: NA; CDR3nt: TGTGCCAGCAGCGTTCAGGGCTATGGCTACACCTTC; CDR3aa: CASSVQGYGYTF
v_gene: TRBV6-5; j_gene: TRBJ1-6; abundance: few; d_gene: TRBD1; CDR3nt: TGTGCCAGCAGGGGGGTACAGGGGAGTAATTCACCCCTCCACTTT; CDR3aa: CASRGVQGSNSPLHF
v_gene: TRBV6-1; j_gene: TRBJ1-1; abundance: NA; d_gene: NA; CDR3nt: TGTGCCAGCAGTGAAGGACAGAACACTGAAGCTTTCTTT; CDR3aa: CASSEGQNTEAFF
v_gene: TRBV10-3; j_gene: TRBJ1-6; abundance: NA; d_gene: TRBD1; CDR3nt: TGTGCCATCAGGTGGGGACAGGCTATCGATTCACCCCTCCACTTT; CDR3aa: CAIRWGQAIDSPLHF
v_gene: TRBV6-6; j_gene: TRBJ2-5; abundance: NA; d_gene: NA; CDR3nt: TGTGCCAGCGCTGGATACGGCGGGGCCCAGGAGACCCAGTACTTC; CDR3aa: CASAGYGGAQETQYF
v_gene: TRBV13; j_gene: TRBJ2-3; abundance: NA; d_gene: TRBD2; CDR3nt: TGTGCCAGCAGCTTACGTGCGGGGGGGAGTTTAGATACGCAGTATTTT; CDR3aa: CASSLRAGGSLDTQYF
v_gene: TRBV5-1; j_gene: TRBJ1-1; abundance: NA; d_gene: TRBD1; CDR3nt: TGCGCCAGCAGCCTCAGGGGGATGGACACTGAAGCTTTCTTT; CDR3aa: CASSLRGMDTEAFF
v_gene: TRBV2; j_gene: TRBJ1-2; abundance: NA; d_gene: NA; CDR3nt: TGTGCCAGCAGTGAAGGGTACAGCGGCGGGGGCTACACCTTC; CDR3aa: CASSEGYSGGGYTF
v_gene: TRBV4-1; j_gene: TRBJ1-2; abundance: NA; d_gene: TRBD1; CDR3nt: TGCGCCAGCAGCCAAGATCTCTCAGGGGGAGGTATTTATGGCTACACCTTC; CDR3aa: CASSQDLSGGGIYGYTF
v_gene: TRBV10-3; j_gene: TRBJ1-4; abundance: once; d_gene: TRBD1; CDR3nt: TGTGCCATCAGTGAGACCGCGACAGGGGGGAGAGAAAAACTGTTTTTT; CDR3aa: CAISETATGGREKLFF
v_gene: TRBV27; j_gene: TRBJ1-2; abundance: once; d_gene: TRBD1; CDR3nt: TGTGCCAGCAGTTCCCGGACAGGGGGATATGGCTACACCTTC; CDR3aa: CASSSRTGGYGYTF
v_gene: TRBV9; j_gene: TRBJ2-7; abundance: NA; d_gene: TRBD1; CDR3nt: TGTGCCAGCAGCCCGACAGGGGGCCCCTACGAGCAGTACTTC; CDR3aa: CASSPTGGPYEQYF
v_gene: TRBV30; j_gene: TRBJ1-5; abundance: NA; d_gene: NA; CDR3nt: TGTGCCTGGAGTGAAACGAGGAATCAGCCCCAGCATTTT; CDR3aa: CAWSETRNQPQHF
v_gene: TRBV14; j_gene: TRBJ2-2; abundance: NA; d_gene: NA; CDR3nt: TGTGCCAGCAGCCAAGTCGGCCAGGGTCTTGAATCACTGTTTTTT; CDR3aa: CASSQVGQGLESLFF
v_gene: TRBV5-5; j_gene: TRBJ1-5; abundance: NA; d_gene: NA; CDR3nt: TGTGCCAGCAGCTTATCGACAGCAAGTAATCAGCCCCAGCATTTT; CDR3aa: CASSLSTASNQPQHF
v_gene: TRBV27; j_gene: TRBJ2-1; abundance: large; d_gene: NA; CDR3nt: TGTGCCACTTCGAAGGGGTCCAATGAGCAGTTCTTC; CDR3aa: CATSKGSNEQFF
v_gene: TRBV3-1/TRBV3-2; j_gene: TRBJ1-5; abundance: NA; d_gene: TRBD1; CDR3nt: TGTGCCAGCAGCCCAGGGACAGCTTCGTATGGAGCCCAGCATTTT; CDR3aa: CASSPGTASYGAQHF
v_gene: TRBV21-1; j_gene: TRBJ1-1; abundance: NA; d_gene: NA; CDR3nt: TGTGCCAGCAGCGAAGAGGGGAGGTACACTGAAGCTTTCTTT; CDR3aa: CASSEEGRYTEAFF
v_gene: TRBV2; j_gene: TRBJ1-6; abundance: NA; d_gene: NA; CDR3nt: TGTGCCAGCAGTCGCAAACAGGGTAGTAATTCACCCCTCCACTTT; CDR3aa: CASSRKQGSNSPLHF
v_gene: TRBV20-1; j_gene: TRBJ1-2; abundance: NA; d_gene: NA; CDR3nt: TGCAGTGCTTACACCTACTATGGCTACACCTTC; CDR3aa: CSAYTYYGYTF
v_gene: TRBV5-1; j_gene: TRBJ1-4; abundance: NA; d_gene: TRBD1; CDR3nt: TGCGCCAGCAGGTTGGACAGGGGTGTCGAAAAACTGTTTTTT; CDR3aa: CASRLDRGVEKLFF
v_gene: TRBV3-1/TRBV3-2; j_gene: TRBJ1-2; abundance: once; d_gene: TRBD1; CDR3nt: TGTGCCAGCAGTCAGGGGACAGGGGGCATCCGAAACTATGGCTACACCTTC; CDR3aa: CASSQGTGGIRNYGYTF